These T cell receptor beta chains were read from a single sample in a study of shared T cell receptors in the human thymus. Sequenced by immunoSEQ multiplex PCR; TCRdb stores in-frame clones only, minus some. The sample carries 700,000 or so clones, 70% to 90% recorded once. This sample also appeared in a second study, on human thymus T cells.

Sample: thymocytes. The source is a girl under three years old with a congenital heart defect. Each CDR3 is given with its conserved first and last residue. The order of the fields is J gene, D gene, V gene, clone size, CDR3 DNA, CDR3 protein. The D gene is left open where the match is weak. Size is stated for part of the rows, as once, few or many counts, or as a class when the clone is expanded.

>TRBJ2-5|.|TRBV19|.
TGTGCCAGTAGTATAACCCCCGGGGGGCGGGAGACCCAGTACTTC
CASSITPGGRETQYF
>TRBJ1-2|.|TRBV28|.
TGTGCCAGCAGTTCCCAGGGAGGATCTGGCTACACCTTC
CASSSQGGSGYTF
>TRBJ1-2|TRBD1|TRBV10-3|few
TGTGCCATCACCCCCCGACAGGGCCCAAACTATGGCTACACCTTC
CAITPRQGPNYGYTF
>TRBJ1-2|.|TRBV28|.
TGTGCCAGCCGGCCAGGTAACTATGGCTACACCTTC
CASRPGNYGYTF
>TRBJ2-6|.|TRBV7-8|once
TGTGCCAGCAGCTGTTGTCTGAGCTCTGGGGCCAACGTCCTGACTTTC
CASSCCLSSGANVLTF
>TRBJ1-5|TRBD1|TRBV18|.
TGTGCCAGCTCACCAGGGGGGCCAGGGGGCGGGCGGACGAAACAGCCCCAGCATTTT
CASSPGGPGGGRTKQPQHF
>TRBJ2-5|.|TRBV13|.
TGTGCCAGCAGCTTACCAGGGATGGAGACCCAGTACTTC
CASSLPGMETQYF
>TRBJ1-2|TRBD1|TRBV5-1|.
TGCGCCAGCAGCTTTTTGGGGTCTAGACAGGGCCAACCTAACTATGGCTACACCTTC
CASSFLGSRQGQPNYGYTF
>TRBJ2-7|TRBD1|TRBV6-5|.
TGTGCCAGCACCACCTGGGACAGGCTCTACGAGCAGTACTTC
CASTTWDRLYEQYF
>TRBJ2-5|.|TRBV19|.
TGTGCCAGTACCAGGGACTCCACCCAAGAGACCCAGTACTTC
CASTRDSTQETQYF
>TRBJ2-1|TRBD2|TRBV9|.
TGTGCCAGCAGCGCCGTGCTGACAGCGGGGGTGAACAATGAGCAGTTCTTC
CASSAVLTAGVNNEQFF
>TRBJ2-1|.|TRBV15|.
TGTGCCACCAGCAGAGAGTATTCGGACAGCCACAATGAGCAGTTCTTC
CATSREYSDSHNEQFF
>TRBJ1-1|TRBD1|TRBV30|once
TGTGCCTGGAGTGTACGGGCAGGGGGGAACACTGAAGCTTTCTTT
CAWSVRAGGNTEAFF
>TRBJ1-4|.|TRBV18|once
TGTGCCAGCTCGACCAGGCCAACTAATGAAAAACTGTTTTTT
CASSTRPTNEKLFF
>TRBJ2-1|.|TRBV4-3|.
TGCGCCAGCAGCCAAGCGCGGGGTGAGCAGTTCTTC
CASSQARGEQFF
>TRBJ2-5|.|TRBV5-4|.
TGTGCCAGCAGCTTGGAACGGGGTGGAGAGACCCAGTACTTC
CASSLERGGETQYF
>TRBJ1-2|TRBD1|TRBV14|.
TGTGCCAGCAGCGACACAGGGGTAGGTGGCTACACCTTC
CASSDTGVGGYTF